This T cell receptor (beta chain) was sequenced in a study of cytomegalovirus exposure and HLA in healthy donors (dated by TCRdb to the late 2010s). About the study as a whole: A later analysis indicated that the roughly 120 validation repertoires were generated on the platform also employed for the roughly 730 repertoires of the first cohort. The study aimed to test whether signatures of past pathogen exposure could be identified by cataloging public T cell receptors. A separate validation cohort of 90 to 150 different subjects was used in addition to the approximately 640-subject first cohort. To predict cytomegalovirus infection status, the study combined high-throughput TCR immunosequencing, statistical association of individual TCRs with disease status, and machine learning.

Results and caveats for the whole study, not just this receptor: It was suggested by the authors that the approach could potentially be generalized to other disease states and immunological phenotypes. A total of 150 to 200 TCR beta chains were listed by the study as associated with cytomegalovirus. Most TCR sequences were observed very rarely across donors, whereas some public TCRs were present in many individuals. In both the original and validation cohorts, the classifier was reported to diagnose cytomegalovirus status with high specificity and sensitivity. A few of the identified cytomegalovirus-associated TCR beta chains were confirmed in vitro to be specific for cytomegalovirus antigens. In a later analysis, TCRs clustered in the first cohort were found to also tend to co-occur in the 110 or so validation repertoires, with around 94% of cluster scores above 0. A later analysis had no HLA typing for the validation cohort, so co-occurrence there was scored across all 110 or so repertoires.

Worth noting for this clone: Its specific antigen is unknown. Base qualities are not provided; no much larger clone lies one nucleotide away.

The donors were included in the validation cohort of 120 subjects, a group kept apart from the approximately 690-subject first cohort. The junction shows trimming of 5 bases on V and 0 bases on J, and the gene matches do not reach 2 bases of it. From the germline V gene, CDR1 is SGHAT and CDR2 is FQNNGV. The CDR3 spans 15 residues, from the cysteine through the phenylalanine. Solely the CDR3 DNA is kept, with 45 bases framed from the first base. The library was produced with the immunoSEQ multiplex PCR assay. In the original analysis: To diagnose cytomegalovirus status from the catalog of TCR beta chain sequences, a statistical classification framework was built. TCRdb mirrors the immuneACCESS table, restricted to in-frame sequences. Some clones are absent from its copies; in checked studies, under half trace to an unresolved V gene, and the reason for the others is unknown. The V and J calls and the clone size are those of that table, but D and trimming were determined from the DNA. The sample data list roughly 60,000 clones, and 85% to 95% of these were observed just once. Clones ranked in the top ten supply approximately 5.4% of the sample.

This clonotype originated in a woman younger than 35 in good health and CMV-seropositive. The sequence links TRBV11-2 to TRBJ2-3, with 10 bases aligning to TRBD2. The sample comprised PBMCs. For the CDR3, the sequence is CASSPLAGSTDTQYF. The sequenced DNA: TGTGCCAGCAGCCCACTAGCGGGGAGCACAGATACGCAGTATTTT.